This T cell receptor (beta chain) was found in a study of T cell responses to AZD1222 COVID-19 vaccine. The CDR3 has 14 amino acids. Per the germline V gene, CDR1 is MNHEY and CDR2 is SVGAGI. Unmatched junction bases numbered 4, after V lost 8 bases and J lost 0 bases. Assay: immunoSEQ multiplex PCR; the TCRdb copy retains only in-frame clones and omits some. The repertoire includes approximately 80,000 clones, more than 80% of them detected once, and just over 30% sits in the top ten. About this clone itself: No antigen is known for it.

The study, taken as a whole, reports: Baseline serology detected seropositivity in only five or six AZD1222 recipients. Reports indicate that nearly half of spike-specific TCRs are directed at unmutated variant regions. Receipt of two AZD1222 doses was followed by a rise in Spike-specific TCR breadth and depth.

The sequence derives from an adult in good health. This sequence joins TRBV6-5 and TRBJ1-2; 9 nucleotides match TRBD1. The specimen was peripheral blood, collected on day 0 of AZD1222 vaccination. The chain's CDR3 is CASQDRGANYGYTF. The CDR3 bases are TGTGCCAGCCAGGACAGGGGCGCTAACTATGGCTACACCTTC.